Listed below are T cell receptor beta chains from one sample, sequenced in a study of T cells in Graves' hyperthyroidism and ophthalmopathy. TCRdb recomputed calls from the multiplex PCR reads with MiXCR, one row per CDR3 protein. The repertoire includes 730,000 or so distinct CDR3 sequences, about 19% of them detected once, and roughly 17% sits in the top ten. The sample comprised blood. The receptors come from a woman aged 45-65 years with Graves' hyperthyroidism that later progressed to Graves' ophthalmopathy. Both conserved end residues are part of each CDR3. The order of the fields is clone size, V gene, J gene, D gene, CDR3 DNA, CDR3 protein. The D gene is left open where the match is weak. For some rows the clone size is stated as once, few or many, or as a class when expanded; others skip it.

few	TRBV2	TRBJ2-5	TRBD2	TGTGCCAGCAGGGGACTAGCGGTATTACAAGAGACCCAGTACTTC	CASRGLAVLQETQYF
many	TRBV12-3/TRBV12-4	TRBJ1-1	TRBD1	TGTGCCAGCAGTCCCGTGGACAGGGTCAACACTGAAGCTTTCTTT	CASSPVDRVNTEAFF
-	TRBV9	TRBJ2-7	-	TGTGCCAGCAGCCCTCTTGGCTACGGAGGCAACGAGCAGTACTTC	CASSPLGYGGNEQYF
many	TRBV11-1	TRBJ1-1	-	TGTGCCAGCAGCTACACACTTCAAGGCAGGGGCACTGAAGCTTTCTTT	CASSYTLQGRGTEAFF
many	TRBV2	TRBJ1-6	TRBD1	TGTGCCAGCAGCGGACAGGGTGATAATTCACCCCTCCACTTT	CASSGQGDNSPLHF
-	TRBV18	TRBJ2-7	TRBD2	TGTGCCAGCTCACTCCGGCCGGGACTAGCGGGGGACTGGCATACCATTGAGCAGTACTTC	CASSLRPGLAGDWHTIEQYF
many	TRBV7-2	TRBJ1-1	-	TGTGCCAGCAGCTTACAGGGGTTCGCTGAAGCTTTCTTT	CASSLQGFAEAFF
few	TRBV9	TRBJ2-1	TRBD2	TGTGCCAGCAGCGTAGCTGGACTAGCGGAACCTTACAATGAGCAGTTCTTC	CASSVAGLAEPYNEQFF
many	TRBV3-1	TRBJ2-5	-	TGTGCCAGCAGCCAAGGACGGAACCAAGAGACCCAGTACTTC	CASSQGRNQETQYF
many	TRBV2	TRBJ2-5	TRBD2	TGTGCCAGCAGTGCAGGACTAGCGGGGGCCCGGATGCAAGAGACCCAGTACTTC	CASSAGLAGARMQETQYF
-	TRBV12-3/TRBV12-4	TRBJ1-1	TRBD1	TGTGCCAGCAGAGACTGGGGCAGGGGGAGGACTGAAGCTTTCTTT	CASRDWGRGRTEAFF
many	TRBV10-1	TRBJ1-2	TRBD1	TGCGCCAGCAGTGACGGGACAGCTCATGGCTACACCTTC	CASSDGTAHGYTF
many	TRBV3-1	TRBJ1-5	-	TGTGCCAGCAGCCCAACACAGGGCCCCTATCAGCCCCAGCATTTT	CASSPTQGPYQPQHF
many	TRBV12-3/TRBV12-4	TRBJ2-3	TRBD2	TGTGCCAGCAGTCGTAAAACTAGCGGGGGGGCCGCAGATACGCAGTATTTT	CASSRKTSGGAADTQYF
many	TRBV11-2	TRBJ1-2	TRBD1	TGTGCCAGCAGCCCCGGTTCCTCAGGGTCGTCCGGGACAGGGGATGGCTACACCTTC	CASSPGSSGSSGTGDGYTF
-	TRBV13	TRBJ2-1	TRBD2	TGTGCCAGCAGCCCTCCCTCACAAGGACTAGCGGGGGGGCAGAGTGATGAGCAGTTCTTC	CASSPPSQGLAGGQSDEQFF
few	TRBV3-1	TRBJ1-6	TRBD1	TGTGCCAGCAGCCAAGGGGACAGTTACTCCTATAATTCACCCCTCCACTTT	CASSQGDSYSYNSPLHF
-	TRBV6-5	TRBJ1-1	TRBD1	TGTGCCAGCAGTTACGCGGGACAGGGGAGGACTGGAGCTTTCTTT	CASSYAGQGRTGAFF
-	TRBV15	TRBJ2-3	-	TGTGCCACCAGCAGTCGTTTAGGGCCTGGCACAGATACGCAGTATTTT	CATSSRLGPGTDTQYF
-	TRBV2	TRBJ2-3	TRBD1	TGTGCCAGCAGTGAGACAGGGGTGCGGGGTACGCAGTATTTT	CASSETGVRGTQYF
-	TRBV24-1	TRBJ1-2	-	TGTGCCACTTCCAGCAGGCTTAACTATGGCTACACCTTC	CATSSRLNYGYTF
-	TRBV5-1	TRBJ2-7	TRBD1	TGCGCCAGCAGCCCGAACGCGGGACAGGGGTACGAGCAGTACTTC	CASSPNAGQGYEQYF
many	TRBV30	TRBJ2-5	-	TGTGCCTGGAGTGCGGGGGGCGAGGAGACCCAGTACTTC	CAWSAGGEETQYF
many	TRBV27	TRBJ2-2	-	TGTGCCAGCACTGGGAACACCGGGGAGCTGTTTTTT	CASTGNTGELFF
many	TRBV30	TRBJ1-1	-	TGTGCCTTGGCAGGGAACACTGAAGCTTTCTTT	CALAGNTEAFF
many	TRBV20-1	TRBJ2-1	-	TGCAGTGCTGCGACTTGGACGGGGACCAATGAGCAGTTCTTC	CSAATWTGTNEQFF
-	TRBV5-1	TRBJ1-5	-	TGCGCCAGCAGCTTGGGTTCTCTAGGAGCCAATCAGCCCCAGCATTTT	CASSLGSLGANQPQHF
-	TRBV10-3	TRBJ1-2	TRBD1	TGTGCCGTAACCGGGACAGTACAACGGGACAACTATGGCTACACCTTC	CAVTGTVQRDNYGYTF
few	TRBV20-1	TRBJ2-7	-	TGCAGTGCTAATACGGCTTCCTACGAGCAGTACTTC	CSANTASYEQYF
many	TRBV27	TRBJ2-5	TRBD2	TGTGCCAGCAGTTTATTTAATAGCGGGGGGCAGGAGACCCAGTACTTC	CASSLFNSGGQETQYF
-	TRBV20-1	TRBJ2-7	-	TGCAGTATCCCCCGGGCCCCCTCCTACGAGCAGTACTTC	CSIPRAPSYEQYF
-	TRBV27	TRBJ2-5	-	TGTGCCAGCAGTCCCAGCCCGGGGACTTTTGAGACCCAGTACTTC	CASSPSPGTFETQYF
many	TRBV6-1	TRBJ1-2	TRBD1	TGTGCCAGCAGTAGGGACAGGGTTGGCTACACCTTC	CASSRDRVGYTF
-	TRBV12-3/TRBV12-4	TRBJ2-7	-	TGTGCCAGCAGCCGCGAAATCTACGAGCAGTACTTC	CASSREIYEQYF
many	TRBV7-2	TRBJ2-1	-	TGTGCCAGCAGCTTAAGTACAGGTGGGCGGGAGCAGTTCTTC	CASSLSTGGREQFF
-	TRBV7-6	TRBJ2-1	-	TGTGCCAGCAGGGCGGGAACCGGGAATGAGCAGTTCTTC	CASRAGTGNEQFF
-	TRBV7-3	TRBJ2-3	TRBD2	TGTGCCAGCAGCTTAACGCGGCTAGCGGGAGGCGCTAGCACAGATACGCAGTATTTT	CASSLTRLAGGASTDTQYF